This is a list of T cell receptor beta chains from one sample in a study of blood T cell repertoires in COVID-19. The method was immunoSEQ multiplex PCR; TCRdb's version includes in-frame clones alone and lacks a portion of them. The sample carries about 170,000 clones, over 90% recorded once. The sequencing sample was made of peripheral blood. These receptors were collected from a man aged 50 or older with acute or convalescent COVID-19. Each CDR3 is given with its conserved first and last residue. The D gene is left open where the match is weak. The listing skips clone size in some rows; elsewhere it reads once, few, many or a size class.

CDR3,DNA,V,size,D,J
CSVGRQESEAFF,TGCAGCGTTGGAAGACAGGAGTCTGAAGCTTTCTTT,TRBV29-1,NA,NA,TRBJ1-1
CATNEGSGEQYF,TGTGCCACGAACGAGGGATCGGGCGAGCAGTACTTC,TRBV10-3,once,NA,TRBJ2-7
CASSSPPGQAPSRYEQYF,TGTGCCAGCAGCTCCCCCCCGGGACAGGCCCCCTCTCGCTACGAGCAGTACTTC,TRBV7-9,NA,TRBD1,TRBJ2-7
CASSRAGGGTEAFF,TGTGCCAGCAGCCGAGCGGGGGGTGGGACTGAAGCTTTCTTT,TRBV11-2,NA,NA,TRBJ1-1
CASSQGGGLTEAFF,TGTGCCAGCAGCCAAGGAGGGGGCCTCACTGAAGCTTTCTTT,TRBV7-3,NA,TRBD1,TRBJ1-1
CASTATGTANTGELFF,TGTGCCAGCACCGCTACCGGGACAGCGAACACCGGGGAGCTGTTTTTT,TRBV5-5,NA,TRBD1,TRBJ2-2
CASSLKGGLAFFYEQYF,TGTGCCAGCAGTTTAAAAGGGGGACTAGCGTTTTTCTACGAGCAGTACTTC,TRBV27,NA,TRBD2,TRBJ2-7
CASSLEGHSNQPQHF,TGTGCCAGCAGTTTAGAGGGCCATAGCAATCAGCCCCAGCATTTT,TRBV28,NA,NA,TRBJ1-5
CASSTPFGGYNSPLHF,TGTGCCAGCAGCACACCTTTCGGAGGATATAATTCACCCCTCCACTTT,TRBV21-1,NA,NA,TRBJ1-6
CASSIPRQGGGEKLFF,TGTGCCAGCAGTATACCCAGACAGGGAGGTGGTGAAAAACTGTTTTTT,TRBV28,NA,TRBD1,TRBJ1-4
CASSLGGHSGTEAFF,TGTGCCAGCAGCTTAGGGGGACACAGCGGCACTGAAGCTTTCTTT,TRBV11-2,NA,NA,TRBJ1-1
CASSIDWDKRNQPQHF,TGTGCCAGTAGTATAGACTGGGACAAAAGGAATCAGCCCCAGCATTTT,TRBV19,NA,NA,TRBJ1-5
CASSQAPNILNTEAFF,TGCGCCAGCAGCCAAGCCCCCAACATTCTGAACACTGAAGCTTTCTTT,TRBV4-1,once,NA,TRBJ1-1
CASSQDREETQYF,TGTGCCAGCAGCCAAGACAGGGAAGAGACCCAGTACTTC,TRBV3-1/TRBV3-2,NA,NA,TRBJ2-5
CAISDPTGTTYEQYF,TGTGCCATCAGTGACCCGACAGGAACCACCTACGAGCAGTACTTC,TRBV10-3,NA,NA,TRBJ2-7
CASSEVRERSPLHF,TGTGCCAGCAGTGAAGTCCGGGAGAGGTCACCCCTCCACTTT,TRBV6-1,NA,NA,TRBJ1-6